The 26 T cell receptor beta chains below were found in one sample sequenced in a study of blood T cell repertoires in COVID-19. Assay: immunoSEQ multiplex PCR; the TCRdb copy retains only in-frame clones and omits some. The profile shows around 250,000 clones, around 83% of them singletons. Sequencing used peripheral blood. Receptors originate from a man aged 80 or over with acute or convalescent COVID-19.

This clone was seen once. The genes are TRBV5-1 and TRBJ1-5; no clear D gene. Germline V CDR1 and CDR2: SGHRS, YFSETQ. The CDR3 runs to 14 residues. V lost 0 bases and J lost 6, with 10 bases in between. CDR3 sequence reads: CASSLGEGTQPQHF. Written as DNA, the CDR3 is TGCGCCAGCAGCTTGGGAGAGGGAACTCAGCCCCAGCATTTT.

The gene calls are TRBV7-6 and TRBJ2-1; TRBD2 aligns across 10 bases. Germline-derived CDR1 and CDR2 are SGHVS and FNYEAQ. Trimming cost V 1 base and J 2 bases; bases outside gene matches: 5. CDR3 size: 17 residues. CDR3 bases: TGTGCCAGCAGCTTAGTTCTAGCGGGAGATCCCTACAATGAGCAGTTCTTC. Amino acid sequence: CASSLVLAGDPYNEQFF.

The J gene is TRBJ2-7, the V gene TRBV7-7; 10 bases are a match to TRBD1. This CDR3 comprises 18 residues. Germline V gene sequence: CDR1 SSHAT, CDR2 FNYEAQ (reference sequence). The chain's CDR3 is CAKYDLSWRGQGFYEQYF. CDR3 nucleotides: TGTGCAAAGTACGACCTTTCTTGGCGGGGACAGGGGTTCTACGAGCAGTACTTC.

CDR3 nucleotides: TGCGCCAGCAGCTTGGTGGGGACAGACGACGGCTACACCTTC. This encodes CASSLVGTDDGYTF. The chain recombines TRBV5-1 with TRBJ1-2; 7 bases match TRBD1. The CDR3 runs 14 residues. V lost 0 bases and J lost 8; bases outside the gene matches: 7. Germline V lookup: CDR1 SGHRS, CDR2 YFSETQ.

This sequence joins TRBV2 and TRBJ2-3, with D perhaps matching TRBD1 (6 bases). The V gene's germline CDR1 is SNHLY and CDR2 FYNNEI. V lost 4 bases and J lost 0, with 11 bases in between. The CDR3 sequence is 15 residues long. CDR3 bases: TGTGCCAGCAGTGTGGGGACACCTAGCACAGATACGCAGTATTTT. Its translation is CASSVGTPSTDTQYF.

The J gene is TRBJ2-1, the V gene TRBV12-3 or TRBV12-4; possible D gene TRBD2, 6 bases. Trimming removed 6 bases at V and 7 bases at J, with 13 bases between. This CDR3 comprises 13 residues. CDR3 in DNA: TGTGCCAGCAGCTTGCGGAGGGGAAATGAGCAGTTCTTC. It yields the protein CASSLRRGNEQFF.

Turning to this clone: In the same sample, other DNA sequences code for this CDR3. The rearrangement joins TRBV5-1 to TRBJ1-1; D is perhaps TRBD1 (5 bases). V lost 2 bases and J 1 base, leaving 9 bases between the germline ends. The CDR3 spans 14 residues. Germline values: CDR1 SGHRS, CDR2 YFSETQ. CDR3 sequence: CASSLDQGNTEAFF. The CDR3 nucleotides read TGCGCCAGCAGCTTAGACCAGGGGAACACTGAAGCTTTCTTT.

V is TRBV20-1 and J is TRBJ2-7; 9 nucleotides align to TRBD1. The CDR3 contains 15 residues. Germline CDR1 is DFQATT and CDR2 is SNEGSKA (reference sequence). The J segment lost 3 bases and the V segment lost 3 bases, leaving 9 bases of the junction unmatched. The CDR3 sequence: CSASTGGKSGYEQYF. The CDR3 nucleotides read TGCAGTGCTAGTACAGGGGGCAAGTCGGGCTACGAGCAGTACTTC.

This chain connects TRBV11-2 to TRBJ2-5; TRBD2 aligns across 9 bases. Per germline, CDR1 SGHAT and CDR2 FQNNGV. The J segment lost 1 base and the V segment lost 3 bases, leaving 3 bases of the junction unmatched. There are 15 residues in the CDR3. The CDR3 nucleotides are TGTGCCAGCAGCTTCGCGGGAGGGACCCAAGAGACCCAGTACTTC. Translated: CASSFAGGTQETQYF.

The genes are TRBV28 and TRBJ1-5; D is possibly TRBD1 (5 bases). Trimming left V 3 bases short and J 0 bases short, with 15 bases between. Germline assignment: CDR1 MDHEN and CDR2 SYDVKM. The CDR3 is 17 amino acids. The CDR3 DNA reads TGTGCCAGCAGTTTTGGCGGGGGAATTTATAGCAATCAGCCCCAGCATTTT. The encoded protein is CASSFGGGIYSNQPQHF.

This clone occurred a few times. CDR3 protein: CASSLQPPNGGYTF. Here the CDR3 DNA reads TGCGCCAGCAGCTTGCAACCGCCAAACGGTGGCTACACCTTC. The genes are TRBV5-1 and TRBJ1-2; D remains unclear. This CDR3 comprises 14 residues. The V gene's germline CDR1 is SGHRS and CDR2 YFSETQ. The germline V and J ends were trimmed by 1 base and 7 bases, with 14 bases remaining between them.

The rearrangement links TRBV2 to TRBJ2-6; a weak D match, TRBD2 (5 bases). CDR3 length: 15 residues. The germline CDR1 and CDR2 sequences are SNHLY and FYNNEI. Trimming took 3 bases from V and 2 from J, leaving 8 bases between them. The CDR3 sequence is CASSDTRTGANVLTF. DNA of the CDR3: TGTGCCAGCAGTGACACTAGAACTGGGGCCAACGTCCTGACTTTC.

This clone has just one count. The chain links TRBV6-2 or TRBV6-3 to TRBJ2-7; D call uncertain. V was shortened by 0 bases and J by 0 bases, with 6 bases between the two germline ends. Germline V gene sequence: CDR1 MNHEY, CDR2 SVGEGT. The CDR3 has 14 residues. The CDR3 DNA reads TGTGCCAGCAGTTACTCGGAGTTCTCCTACGAGCAGTACTTC. Translation: CASSYSEFSYEQYF.

This clone is a singleton in its sample. V and J are TRBV28 and TRBJ1-5; D unclear. CDR1 MDHEN and CDR2 SYDVKM come from the germline V gene. This CDR3 contains 18 residues. Trimming left V 6 bases short and J 0 bases short, with 21 bases between. This CDR3 reads CASSRIEGGRFSNQPQHF. For the CDR3, the DNA is TGTGCCAGCAGCCGTATTGAGGGTGGTCGTTTTAGCAATCAGCCCCAGCATTTT.

J is TRBJ2-1 and V is TRBV5-1, with D tentatively TRBD1 (6 bases). The germline V gene encodes CDR1 SGHRS and CDR2 YFSETQ. The ends were cut back, 3 bases at V and 3 bases at J, with 13 bases in the middle. The CDR3 sequence is 15 residues long. The CDR3 coding sequence is TGCGCCAGCAGCTCGACCGGGACAAACTACAATGAGCAGTTCTTC. Protein product: CASSSTGTNYNEQFF.

Worth noting for this clone: Other nucleotide sequences in the sample specify the same CDR3. This chain links TRBV6-5 with TRBJ2-7; D is uncertain. CDR3 size: 12 residues. V was pared by 5 bases and J by 3 bases, with 8 bases between. Germline-derived CDR1 and CDR2 are MNHEY and SVGAGI. CDR3 loop: CASSPTGYEQYF. CDR3 nucleotides: TGTGCCAGCAGTCCAACTGGCTACGAGCAGTACTTC.

This chain uses TRBV12-3 or TRBV12-4 with TRBJ2-4; 7 nucleotides match TRBD1. Unmatched junction bases numbered 1, after V lost 5 bases and J lost 9 bases. The CDR3 loop spans 11 amino acids. The DNA of the CDR3 is TGTGCCAGCAGTACAGGGGCCATTCAGTACTTC. It translates to CASSTGAIQYF.

J is TRBJ2-1 and V is TRBV2; the match to TRBD2 covers 10 bases. The V segment lost 5 bases and the J segment 6 bases; nucleotides outside the gene matches: 7. This CDR3 comprises 15 residues. CDR1 SNHLY and CDR2 FYNNEI come from the germline V gene. The CDR3 protein is CASSWTSGGGNEQFF. CDR3 DNA sequence: TGTGCCAGCAGTTGGACTAGCGGAGGGGGCAATGAGCAGTTCTTC. Full variable domain (remainder filled in from reference TRBV2 and TRBJ2-1): EPEVTQTPSHQVTQMGQEVILRCVPISNHLYFYWYRQILGQKVEFLVSFYNNEISEKSEIFDDQFSVERPDGSNFTLKIRSTKLEDSAMYFCASSWTSGGGNEQFFGPGTRLTVL.

The chain is built from TRBV5-1 and TRBJ2-7; D ambiguous. Trimming shortened V by 1 base and J by 5 bases, and 13 bases separated the two germline ends. This CDR3 is built from 14 residues. In germline, CDR1 is SGHRS, CDR2 YFSETQ. This CDR3 reads CASSLPDYTHEQYF. In DNA, the CDR3 is TGCGCCAGCAGCTTGCCAGATTATACCCACGAGCAGTACTTC.

The table lists this clone with a count of one. The chain combines TRBV27 with TRBJ2-1, with 12 bases aligning to TRBD2. V shed 0 bases and J 4 bases; nucleotides not matched to a gene: 7. The CDR3 consists of 18 residues. CDR1 and CDR2 from the germline V gene are MNHEY and SMNVEV (reference sequence). CDR3 nucleotide sequence: TGTGCCAGCAGTTTATCAACGGGACTAGCGGGTCGATACAATGAGCAGTTCTTC. It encodes CASSLSTGLAGRYNEQFF.

This clone appeared a single time. The gene calls are TRBV19 and TRBJ2-7, with 8 nucleotides matching TRBD1. The CDR3 sequence is 15 residues long. Looked up from germline, CDR1 is LNHDA and CDR2 is SQIVND (reference sequence). Trimming removed 4 bases from V and 3 bases from J; junction bases left unmatched: 8. DNA for the CDR3: TGTGCCAGTAGTAACAGGGGGAGACACGACTACGAGCAGTACTTC. Protein sequence: CASSNRGRHDYEQYF. The entire variable domain, with the rest obtained from reference TRBV19 and TRBJ2-7, is as follows: DGGITQSPKYLFRKEGQNVTLSCEQNLNHDAMYWYRQDPGQGLRLIYYSQIVNDFQKGDIAEGYSVSREKKESFPLTVTSAQKNPTAFYLCASSNRGRHDYEQYFGPGTRLTVT.

This sequence joins TRBV5-1 and TRBJ2-5, with 7 bases matching TRBD2. Germline V gives CDR1 SGHRS, CDR2 YFSETQ. The CDR3 spans 13 residues. Germline trimming cut 3 bases from V and 5 bases from J; bases unmatched to any gene: 4. CDR3 nucleotide sequence: TGCGCCAGCAGCTCACTAGCGATGGAGACCCAGTACTTC. It is translated as CASSSLAMETQYF.

V usage is TRBV6-5 and J usage is TRBJ2-3; 9 bases are shared with TRBD1. Per the germline V gene, CDR1 is MNHEY and CDR2 is SVGAGI. The CDR3 consists of 13 residues. The V gene end was trimmed by 6 bases and the J gene end by 5 bases; junction bases not matched to a gene: 3. The CDR3 protein is CASSRDREDTQYF. For the CDR3, the DNA is TGTGCCAGCAGCCGGGACAGGGAAGATACGCAGTATTTT.

The gene calls are TRBV3-1 (or the pseudogene TRBV3-2) and TRBJ1-4, with D uncertain. The CDR3 extends over 14 amino acids. The germline V and J ends were trimmed by 3 bases and 5 bases, with 10 bases remaining between them. Germline V gene sequence: CDR1 LGHDT, CDR2 YNNKEL (reference sequence). In nucleotides, the CDR3 is TGTGCCAGCAGCCAGTCACAGACAAATGAAAAACTGTTTTTT. Translating gives CASSQSQTNEKLFF.

The genes are TRBV19 and TRBJ2-2; D not resolved. V lost 1 base to trimming and J lost 0 bases, with 9 bases between them. Looked up from germline, CDR1 is LNHDA and CDR2 is SQIVND (reference sequence). This CDR3 comprises 16 residues. CDR3: CASSIAWQTNTGELFF. CDR3 nucleotide sequence: TGTGCCAGTAGTATAGCTTGGCAAACGAACACCGGGGAGCTGTTTTTT.

The V call is TRBV14, the J call TRBJ1-6; a possible D gene is TRBD1 (5 bases). CDR3 length: 13 residues. V dropped 2 bases and J dropped 9 bases, with 8 bases sitting between them. Germline values: CDR1 SGHDN, CDR2 FVKESK. Here the CDR3 reads CASSQQTASPLHF. CDR3 coding DNA: TGTGCCAGCAGCCAACAGACAGCTTCACCCCTCCACTTT.